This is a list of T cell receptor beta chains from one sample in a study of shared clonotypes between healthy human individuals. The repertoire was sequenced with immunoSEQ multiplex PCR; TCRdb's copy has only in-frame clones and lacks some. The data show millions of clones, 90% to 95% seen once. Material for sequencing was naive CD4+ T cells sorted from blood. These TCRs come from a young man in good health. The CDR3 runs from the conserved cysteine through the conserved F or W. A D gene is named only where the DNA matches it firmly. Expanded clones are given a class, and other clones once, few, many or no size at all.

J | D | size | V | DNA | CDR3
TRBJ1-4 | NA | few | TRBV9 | TGTGCCAGCAGCGTAGCTGGGGGGCTTCAGGAAAAACTGTTTTTT | CASSVAGGLQEKLFF
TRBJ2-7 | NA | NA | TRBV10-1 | TGCGCCAGCAGTGAGTCCGGGGGTGAGAACTTGCACGAGCAGTACTTC | CASSESGGENLHEQYF
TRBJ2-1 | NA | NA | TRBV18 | TGTGCCAGCTCACCCTTGGAGGGGCAGTACAATGAGCAGTTCTTC | CASSPLEGQYNEQFF
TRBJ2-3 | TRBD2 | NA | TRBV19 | TGTGCCAGTCCTCCGACTAGCGGGAGCACAGATACGCAGTATTTT | CASPPTSGSTDTQYF
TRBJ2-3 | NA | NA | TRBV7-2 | TGTGCCAGCAGCTTGTCCTATACGCAGTATTTT | CASSLSYTQYF
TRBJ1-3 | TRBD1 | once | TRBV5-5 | TGTGCCAGCAGCCGACAGGGCAAGGGAGCGGAATTCTCTGGAAACACCATATATTTT | CASSRQGKGAEFSGNTIYF
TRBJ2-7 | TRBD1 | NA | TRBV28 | TGTGCCAGCGGACAGGAGTTTGTCTCCTACGAGCAGTACTTC | CASGQEFVSYEQYF
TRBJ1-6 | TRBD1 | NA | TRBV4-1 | TGCGCCAGCAGCCGGAGGGAGGCCTCCGGGACAGGGAGTTCACCCCTCCACTTT | CASSRREASGTGSSPLHF
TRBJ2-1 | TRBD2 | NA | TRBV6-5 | TGTGCCAGCAGTTCCCGACTCTCCGGGACTACCCCTTTCTTC | CASSSRLSGTTPFF
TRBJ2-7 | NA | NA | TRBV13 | TGTGCCAGCAGCTATACAGGGATCTCCTACGAGCAGTACTTC | CASSYTGISYEQYF
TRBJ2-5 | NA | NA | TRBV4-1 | TGCGCCAGCAGCCAGCGGGCCGGGGAGACCCAGTACTTC | CASSQRAGETQYF
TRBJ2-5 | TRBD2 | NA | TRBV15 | TGTGCCACCAGCGGATTAGCGGGACAAGAGACCCAGTACTTC | CATSGLAGQETQYF
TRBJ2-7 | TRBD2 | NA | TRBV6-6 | TGTGCCAGCAGTTACGGGGACTTAGCGGGATCGAGCGAGCAGTACTTC | CASSYGDLAGSSEQYF
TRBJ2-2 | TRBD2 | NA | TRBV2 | TGTGCCAGCCGCCCTATAGCGGGACCCGGGGAGCTGTTTTTT | CASRPIAGPGELFF
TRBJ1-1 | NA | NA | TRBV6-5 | TGTGCCAGCAGTTACCGGAAGGTGTGGAACACTGAAGCTTTCTTT | CASSYRKVWNTEAFF
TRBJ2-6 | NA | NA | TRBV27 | TGTGCCAGCAGTTTATTGGGGGTCTCTGGGGCCAACGTCCTGACTTTC | CASSLLGVSGANVLTF
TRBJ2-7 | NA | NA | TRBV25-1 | TGTGCCAGCAGCAACGGGACCACGGGCGAGCAGTACTTC | CASSNGTTGEQYF
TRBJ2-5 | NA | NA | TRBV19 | TGTGCCAGTAGTATAAGGCTAGGGGGAGAGACCCAGTACTTC | CASSIRLGGETQYF
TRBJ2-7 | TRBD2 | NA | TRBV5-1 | TGCGCCAGCAGCTTGCCAGCGGGGAACTCCTACGAGCAGTACTTC | CASSLPAGNSYEQYF
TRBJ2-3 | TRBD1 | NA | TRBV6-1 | TGTGCCAGCAGTGAAGGAGGGACAGGGGGAACAGATACGCAGTATTTT | CASSEGGTGGTDTQYF
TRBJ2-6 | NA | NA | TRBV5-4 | TGTGCCAGCAGCTTGGACGTTTTCTCTGGGGCCAACGTCCTGACTTTC | CASSLDVFSGANVLTF
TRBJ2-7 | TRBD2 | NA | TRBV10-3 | TGTGCCACCACTAGCGCCAGCACCGCCTACGAGCAGTACTTC | CATTSASTAYEQYF
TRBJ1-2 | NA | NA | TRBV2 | TGTGCCAGCATCCCTGGATGGGCGAATGGCTACACCTTC | CASIPGWANGYTF